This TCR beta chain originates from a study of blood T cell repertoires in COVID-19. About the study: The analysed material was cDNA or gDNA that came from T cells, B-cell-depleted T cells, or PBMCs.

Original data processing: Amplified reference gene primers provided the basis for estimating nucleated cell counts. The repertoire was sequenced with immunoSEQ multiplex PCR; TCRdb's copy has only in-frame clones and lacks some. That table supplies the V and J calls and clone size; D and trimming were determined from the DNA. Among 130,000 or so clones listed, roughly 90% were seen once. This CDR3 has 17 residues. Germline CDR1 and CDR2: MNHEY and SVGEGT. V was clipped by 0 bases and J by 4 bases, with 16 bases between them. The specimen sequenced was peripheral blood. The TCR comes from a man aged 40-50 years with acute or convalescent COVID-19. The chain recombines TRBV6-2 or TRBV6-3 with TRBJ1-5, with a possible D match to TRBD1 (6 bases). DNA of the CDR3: TGTGCCAGCAGTTACTCGAAGATGGGACAATCTAATCAGCCCCAGCATTTT. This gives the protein CASSYSKMGQSNQPQHF.